One and the same sample provided the 10 T cell receptor beta chains below, sequenced in a study of a mutant IDH1 vaccine in newly diagnosed glioma (dated by TCRdb to the early 2020s). Antigens for these TCRs are unknown. The sample's time point label, decoded: week 35, safety follow-up. Every vaccine dose consisted of 300 ug of a 20-mer mutant IDH1 peptide in Montanide, administered subcutaneously together with topical imiquimod. Libraries were prepared through the immunoSEQ multiplex PCR assay. TCRdb's version of the immuneACCESS table is confined to in-frame rearrangements and falls short of the full clone set. An unresolved V gene accounts for under half of the shortfall where checked; the remainder is of unknown origin. The sample records tens of thousands of clones, 60% to 85% of which are singletons. 10% to 15% of the sample rests with the top ten. The sample consisted of PBMCs, taken from a glioma patient whose treatment included an IDH1 peptide vaccine. Every receptor here comes from a man in his forties with glioma.

The rearrangement links TRBV19 to TRBJ2-7; D ambiguous. Trimming shortened V by 5 bases and J by 2 bases, and 13 bases separated the two germline ends. The CDR3 covers 14 residues. CDR1 and CDR2 (germline): LNHDA, SQIVND (reference sequence). CDR3 sequence reads: CASSPRTATYEQYF. The CDR3, as DNA: TGTGCCAGTAGTCCCAGGACCGCAACCTACGAGCAGTACTTC.

The chain recombines TRBV7-8 with TRBJ1-1; D gene ambiguous. CDR3 size: 15 residues. V was trimmed by 1 base and J by 0 bases, leaving 9 bases between them. CDR1 is SGHVS, CDR2 FQNEAQ, per germline. CDR3 amino acids: CASSLGWKMNTEAFF. Written as DNA, the CDR3 is TGTGCCAGCAGCTTAGGTTGGAAGATGAACACTGAAGCTTTCTTT.

CDR3 residues: CASSQDRGYEQYF. The CDR3 region has the DNA TGCGCCAGCAGCCAAGATCGGGGATACGAGCAGTACTTC. The J gene is TRBJ2-5, the V gene TRBV4-1, with a possible D match to TRBD2 (5 bases). The DNA end is more similar to TRBJ2-7, so the J call may be wrong. Germline V gene data show CDR1 as MGHRA and CDR2 as YSYEKL. This CDR3 has 13 residues.

The chain carries TRBV11-3 and TRBJ2-1, with unresolved D. Germline loops: CDR1 SGHNT, CDR2 YENEEA. V was clipped by 0 bases and J by 5 bases, with 14 bases between them. CDR3 size: 16 residues. CDR3 sequence (DNA): TGTGCCAGCAGCTTAGAATCGCAGGTTGTCCACAATGAGCAGTTCTTC. Its translation is CASSLESQVVHNEQFF.

This chain connects TRBV18 to TRBJ2-5, with a weak D call TRBD2 (6 bases). The germline CDR1 and CDR2 sequences are KGHSH and LQKENI. The CDR3 length is 14 residues. V was pared by 3 bases and J by 5 bases, with 13 bases between. In nucleotides, the CDR3 is TGTGCCAGCTCACCTGCGGGACGTCTCGAGACCCAGTACTTC. Translating gives CASSPAGRLETQYF. Looking up the rest from reference TRBV18 and TRBJ2-5 gives the full variable domain: NAGVMQNPRHLVRRRGQEARLRCSPMKGHSHVYWYRQLPEEGLKFMVYLQKENIIDESGMPKERFSAEFPKEGPSILRIQQVVRGDSAAYFCASSPAGRLETQYFGPGTRLLVL.

V and J are TRBV4-2 and TRBJ2-5; the D gene is possibly TRBD2 (6 bases). This CDR3 has 16 amino acids. Germline CDR1 LGHNA, CDR2 YNFKEQ. V lost 0 bases, J lost 11 bases, and 22 bases lay in between. DNA of the CDR3: TGTGCCAGCAGCCAAGATTCACTAGCTTCGGGGGAGGAGCAGTACTTC. Its protein product is CASSQDSLASGEEQYF.

The chain carries TRBV5-5 and TRBJ1-1; no reliable D call. The length of the CDR3 is 15 residues. Germline CDR1 and CDR2: SGHKS and YYEKEE (reference sequence). Trimming removed 1 base at V and 0 bases at J, with 10 bases between. The CDR3 DNA is TGTGCCAGCAGCTTGCAGTCAGCCATGAACACTGAAGCTTTCTTT. It codes for CASSLQSAMNTEAFF.

The sample holds a few counts of this clone. The chain joins TRBV6-1 to TRBJ2-5, with D tentatively TRBD2 (5 bases). Germline V gives CDR1 MNHNS, CDR2 SASEGT. The CDR3 spans 12 residues. Trimming cost V 4 bases and J 7 bases, with 10 bases left between them. This CDR3 reads CASSGGGGTQYF. CDR3 sequence (DNA): TGTGCCAGCAGTGGAGGAGGAGGGACCCAGTACTTC.

The chain couples TRBV6-5 to TRBJ2-7; D gene unclear. The CDR3 has 15 amino acids. Deletions cut 0 bases from V and 1 base from J, with 10 bases between. Germline V CDR1 and CDR2: MNHEY, SVGAGI. CDR3 sequence: CASSYSSDHSYEQYV. The CDR3 region has the DNA TGTGCCAGCAGTTACTCTTCCGATCATTCCTACGAGCAGTACGTC.

V gene TRBV29-1 combines with J gene TRBJ1-2, with 12 bases aligning to TRBD1. CDR1 SQVTM and CDR2 ANQGSEA come from the germline V gene. This CDR3 region has 14 residues. V gave up 2 bases and J gave up 7 bases; unmatched junction bases: 5. The CDR3 region has the DNA TGCAGCGTTGAAAAGGGACAGGGGGCGGTTGGCTACACCTTC. Residues: CSVEKGQGAVGYTF.